A single sample is the source of the 11 T cell receptor beta chains below, sequenced in a study of blood T cell repertoires in COVID-19. Here immunoSEQ multiplex PCR was the method, and the copy in TCRdb shows in-frame clones only, minus some. Altogether about 120,000 clones are present, about 89% being singletons, with the ten largest covering about 18%. Sequenced: peripheral blood. The receptors were gathered from a human donor with acute or convalescent COVID-19. The donor label of this sample is uncertain.

The V and J genes are TRBV18 and TRBJ1-3; 7 positions match TRBD1. Germline CDR1 is KGHSH and CDR2 is LQKENI. The CDR3 extends over 16 amino acids. Germline trimming cut 5 bases from V and 3 bases from J; bases unmatched to any gene: 10. Here the CDR3 DNA reads TGTGCCAGCTCAGCCTCCACAGGGGAAGGTGGAAACACCATATATTTT. Translated: CASSASTGEGGNTIYF.

The chain recombines TRBV28 with TRBJ2-1, with D perhaps matching TRBD2 (6 bases). Looked up from germline, CDR1 is MDHEN and CDR2 is SYDVKM. The CDR3 consists of 16 residues. The germline V and J ends were trimmed by 7 bases and 0 bases, with 16 bases remaining between them. CDR3 amino acids: CASIPAGGSSYNEQFF. CDR3 bases: TGTGCCAGCATCCCCGCCGGGGGTAGCTCCTACAATGAGCAGTTCTTC. The full variable domain, in which reference TRBV28 and TRBJ2-1 provide the parts outside the CDR3, is DVKVTQSSRYLVKRTGEKVFLECVQDMDHENMFWYRQDPGLGLRLIYFSYDVKMKEKGDIPEGYSVSREKKERFSLILESASTNQTSMYLCASIPAGGSSYNEQFFGPGTRLTVL.

This rearrangement joins TRBV9 to TRBJ1-3; D is perhaps TRBD1 (5 bases). Trimming shortened V by 3 bases and J by 0 bases, and 16 bases separated the two germline ends. Germline CDR1 SGDLS, CDR2 YYNGEE. The CDR3 spans 17 residues. This CDR3 reads CASSGGPPGSSGNTIYF. CDR3 in DNA: TGTGCCAGCAGCGGGGGCCCGCCTGGAAGCTCTGGAAACACCATATATTTT.

The chain combines TRBV7-9 with TRBJ1-3; the D gene is possibly TRBD1 (6 bases). Germline CDR1 is SEHNR and CDR2 is FQNEAQ (reference sequence). V shed 5 bases and J shed 4 bases, with 9 bases lying between them. The CDR3 contains 13 residues. The CDR3 nucleotides are TGTGCCAGCAGCAAGAGGGGGGGAAACACCATATATTTT. As protein: CASSKRGGNTIYF. The variable domain in full, with the rest retrieved from reference TRBV7-9 and TRBJ1-3, is DTGVSQNPRHKITKRGQNVTFRCDPISEHNRLYWYRQTLGQGPEFLTYFQNEAQLEKSRLLSDRFSAERPKGSFSTLEIQRTEQGDSAMYLCASSKRGGNTIYFGEGSWLTVV.

This sequence joins TRBV7-2 and TRBJ1-2; weak D call: TRBD1 (6 bases). In germline, CDR1 is SGHTA, CDR2 FQGNSA. This CDR3 has 15 amino acids. Trimming cost V 1 base and J 4 bases, with 13 bases left between them. The CDR3 protein is CASSLGYRVSYGYTF. CDR3 nucleotides: TGTGCCAGCAGCTTAGGCTACAGGGTTAGCTATGGCTACACCTTC.

The V and J genes are TRBV27 and TRBJ2-3; D ambiguous. V was clipped by 0 bases and J by 3 bases, with 16 bases between them. The CDR3 covers 17 residues. Germline CDR1 is MNHEY and CDR2 is SMNVEV (reference sequence). CDR3 DNA: TGTGCCAGCAGTTTATCTTCACTCACTTTCGGGACAGATACGCAGTATTTT. This sequence encodes CASSLSSLTFGTDTQYF.

This chain links TRBV28 with TRBJ1-1; D is unresolved. Per germline, CDR1 MDHEN and CDR2 SYDVKM. This CDR3 comprises 13 residues. The V and J ends lost 7 bases and 0 bases respectively, with 9 bases between them. Here the CDR3 DNA reads TGTGCCAGCAACACAGACATGAACACTGAAGCTTTCTTT. Translating it yields CASNTDMNTEAFF.

The J gene is TRBJ1-5, the V gene TRBV7-3; D unresolved. The CDR3 has 15 residues. Germline V gene data show CDR1 as SGHTA and CDR2 as FQGTGA. The V gene lost 2 bases and the J gene lost 4 bases, with 12 bases spanning the gap. The CDR3 DNA sequence: TGTGCCAGCAGCTTATCCGCCGGAGCGAATCAGCCCCAGCATTTT. It codes for CASSLSAGANQPQHF.

V gene TRBV28 combines with J gene TRBJ2-3; TRBD1 is a possible D gene (5 bases). Germline values: CDR1 MDHEN, CDR2 SYDVKM. With 5 bases removed from V and 0 bases from J, the gap between germline ends came to 12 bases. The CDR3 is 15 amino acids. In DNA form, the CDR3 reads TGTGCCAGCAGTCCACAGGACCCTAGCACAGATACGCAGTATTTT. This gives the protein CASSPQDPSTDTQYF.

CDR3 protein: CASSKWTGGNQPQHF. The CDR3 DNA is TGTGCCAGCAGCAAGTGGACAGGGGGAAATCAGCCCCAGCATTTT. The chain combines TRBV28 with TRBJ1-5; 10 bases fit TRBD1. Germline CDR1 is MDHEN and CDR2 is SYDVKM. CDR3 length: 15 amino acids. V gave up 6 bases and J gave up 4 bases; unmatched junction bases: 6.

This sequence joins TRBV7-8 and TRBJ2-5; 7 nucleotides line up with TRBD2. Unmatched junction bases numbered 14, after V lost 5 bases and J lost 5 bases. Germline lookup yields CDR1 SGHVS and CDR2 FQNEAQ. The CDR3 is made up of 16 amino acids. CDR3 protein: CASSPSWGGRVETQYF. Here the CDR3 DNA reads TGTGCCAGCAGCCCCTCTTGGGGGGGACGGGTCGAGACCCAGTACTTC.